The entry below gives a single T cell receptor beta chain sequence along with its context. This specimen belongs to a study of blood T cell repertoires in COVID-19. Study-level information: Acute and convalescent COVID-19 specimens originated in the United States, Italy and Spain. T cells, B-cell-depleted T cells, or PBMCs provided the cDNA or gDNA that served as material.

Germline CDR1 LGHNA, CDR2 YNFKEQ. Trimming stripped 2 bases from V and 0 bases from J, with 8 bases between. The CDR3 consists of 15 residues. In the original analysis: Amplification of reference gene primers was used by the study to estimate nucleated cell counts. Measured with immunoSEQ multiplex PCR; TCRdb has only the in-frame clones, and not every one. V, J and clone size are taken as reported in that table, and D and trimming were inferred from the DNA itself. The sample contains roughly 250,000 clones, just under 90% of which appear only once. Sequenced sample: peripheral blood. This sequence originates from a woman in her forties with acute or convalescent COVID-19. J is TRBJ1-3 and V is TRBV4-2; no firm D call. DNA of the CDR3: TGTGCCAGCAGCCAAATAATGAGCTCTGGAAACACCATATATTTT. It encodes CASSQIMSSGNTIYF.